The clone carrying this T cell receptor beta chain was seen a few times. Its cognate antigen is unknown. The protocol was immunoSEQ multiplex PCR, while the TCRdb copy is restricted to in-frame clones and leaves out a portion. The data show approximately 100,000 clones, approximately 81% seen once. The sample originates from a study of radiotherapy plus CTLA-4 blockade in lung cancer. Study-wide results and limits: The study found tumor-derived TCR clones expanded in blood after radiotherapy plus ipilimumab.

Source: peripheral blood, taken from a patient treated with radiotherapy plus ipilimumab. The TCR sequence derives from a human donor with non-small cell lung cancer that progressed on radiotherapy plus ipilimumab. Some clones in this sample may be carry-over from other donors' samples.

As DNA, the CDR3 is TGTGCCAGCAGCCACCCCACAGGGGTTAATCAGCCCCAGCATTTT. It codes for CASSHPTGVNQPQHF. The chain couples TRBV6-6 to TRBJ1-5; 7 positions match TRBD1. Trimming at V came to 6 bases and at J to 4 bases, leaving 9 bases not matched to a gene. This CDR3 is 15 amino acids long. Germline CDR1 is MNHNY and CDR2 is SVGAGI (reference sequence).